The 19 T cell receptor beta chains presented below share a single source sample, sequenced in a study of cytomegalovirus exposure and HLA in healthy donors (dated by TCRdb to 2015 to 2018). Libraries came from the immunoSEQ multiplex PCR assay. For the multiplex PCR, a mixture combining 60 forward primers for TCR Vbeta segments and 13 reverse primers for TCR Jbeta segments was used. TCRdb's version of the immuneACCESS table is confined to in-frame rearrangements and falls short of the full clone set. An unresolved V gene accounts for under half of the shortfall where checked; the remainder is of unknown origin. The table for this sample lists roughly 120,000 clones; roughly 79% of them were counted only once. In total, the top ten clones hold around 2.1% of the sample. The source material was PBMCs. Receptor source: a woman in her 30s in good health and CMV-seronegative.

This chain uses TRBV28 with TRBJ2-7; D gene ambiguous. This CDR3 contains 12 residues. Germline CDR1 and CDR2: MDHEN and SYDVKM. V was pared by 6 bases and J by 1 base, with 7 bases between. Written as DNA, the CDR3 is TGTGCCAGCAGGCCGCAGTCCTACGAGCAGTACTTC. Protein product: CASRPQSYEQYF.

This clone was seen only once. The chain couples TRBV28 to TRBJ2-5; TRBD2 aligns across 12 bases. J lost 1 base, V lost 3 bases, and 0 bases had no gene match. Germline assignment: CDR1 MDHEN and CDR2 SYDVKM. The CDR3 runs 15 residues. The CDR3 coding sequence is TGTGCCAGCAGTTTGACTAGCGGGGGCCAAGAGACCCAGTACTTC. Protein: CASSLTSGGQETQYF.

This clone was picked up a small number of times. The chain uses TRBV5-1 and TRBJ1-3; the D gene is possibly TRBD1 (6 bases). CDR1 is SGHRS, CDR2 YFSETQ, per germline. Deletions cut 0 bases from V and 6 bases from J, with 10 bases between. CDR3 size: 14 residues. The CDR3 is CASSLGGGENTIYF. The CDR3 DNA follows: TGCGCCAGCAGCTTGGGGGGGGGCGAAAACACCATATATTTT.

This clone was counted only a few times. The chain joins TRBV2 to TRBJ2-3, with 10 nucleotides matching TRBD2. Losses at the gene ends were 7 bases for V and 3 bases for J; bases not matched to a gene: 10. The CDR3 consists of 16 residues. The germline V gene has CDR1 SNHLY and CDR2 FYNNEI. The CDR3 nucleotides read TGTGCCAGCAAGAACAGAGCGGGAGGGGGGACAGATACGCAGTATTTT. This encodes CASKNRAGGGTDTQYF.

The rearrangement uses TRBV10-1 and TRBJ2-3; D gene uncertain. Trimming took 5 bases from V and 6 from J, leaving 9 bases between them. The CDR3 contains 12 residues. Per germline, CDR1 WNHNN and CDR2 SYGVQD (reference sequence). CDR3 coding DNA: TGCGCCAGCAGTACTCTCGGGGATACGCAGTATTTT. It translates to CASSTLGDTQYF.

CDR3 sequence: CATSPFQNQPQHF. In DNA form, the CDR3 reads TGTGCCACCAGCCCGTTTCAGAATCAGCCCCAGCATTTT. The chain is built from TRBV15 and TRBJ1-5; D not resolved. CDR3 size: 13 residues. V lost 5 bases, J lost 4 bases, and 9 bases lay in between. The germline V gene has CDR1 LNHNV and CDR2 YYDKDF (reference sequence).

The sample holds a few counts of this clone. V is TRBV5-4 and J is TRBJ2-1, with 12 positions matching TRBD2. Trimming took 2 bases from V and 6 from J; bases not matched to a gene: 3. Germline V gene data show CDR1 as SGHNT and CDR2 as YYREEE (reference sequence). The CDR3 is 15 residues long. CDR3 sequence: CASSLRLAGVNEQFF. CDR3 DNA sequence: TGTGCCAGCAGCTTAAGACTAGCGGGAGTCAATGAGCAGTTCTTC.

V and J are TRBV19 and TRBJ2-3; TRBD1 is a possible D gene (6 bases). CDR1 is LNHDA and CDR2 is SQIVND in the germline V gene (reference sequence). The ends were cut back, 2 bases at V and 3 bases at J, with 15 bases in the middle. The CDR3 has 16 amino acids. This CDR3 reads CASSIQQGGNTDTQYF. The CDR3 DNA sequence: TGTGCCAGTAGTATACAACAGGGCGGAAATACAGATACGCAGTATTTT.

The V gene is TRBV7-9, the J gene TRBJ1-1; no clear D gene. Per germline, CDR1 SEHNR and CDR2 FQNEAQ (reference sequence). This CDR3 comprises 14 residues. Trimming pared 2 bases from V and 5 bases from J, leaving 12 bases between. The chain's CDR3 is CASSLPAEETEAFF. Written as DNA, the CDR3 is TGTGCCAGCAGCTTACCCGCGGAGGAAACTGAAGCTTTCTTT.

This chain uses TRBV11-2 with TRBJ2-3; TRBD2 might be the D (5 bases). CDR3 length equals 16 residues. Germline CDR1 SGHAT, CDR2 FQNNGV. With 3 bases removed from V and 3 bases from J, the gap between germline ends came to 16 bases. The CDR3 sequence: CASSFRGRSGTDTQYF. In DNA form, the CDR3 reads TGTGCCAGCAGCTTTCGTGGCCGCTCGGGGACAGATACGCAGTATTTT.

This clone was picked up one time. The chain combines TRBV15 with TRBJ1-5, with a weak D call TRBD1 (5 bases). There are 15 residues in the CDR3. Germline values: CDR1 LNHNV, CDR2 YYDKDF (reference sequence). V was clipped by 0 bases and J by 6 bases, with 12 bases between them. The CDR3 coding sequence is TGTGCCACCAGCAGAGATTTGGGGGGTGGTCAGCCCCAGCATTTT. Translating gives CATSRDLGGGQPQHF.

The rearrangement links TRBV18 to TRBJ1-1, with 8 bases identical to TRBD1. J gave up 4 bases and V 4 bases, and 5 bases lay outside the gene matches. The CDR3 covers 14 residues. Germline lookup yields CDR1 KGHSH and CDR2 LQKENI. The CDR3 DNA follows: TGTGCCAGCTCACTATCCGGACAGGGCACTGAAGCTTTCTTT. Protein product: CASSLSGQGTEAFF.

J is TRBJ1-5 and V is TRBV6-1; D ambiguous. V shed 8 bases and J shed 5 bases, with 10 bases lying between them. The CDR3 consists of 12 residues. CDR1 is MNHNS, CDR2 SASEGT, per germline. The CDR3 DNA reads as TGTGCCAGCCATTTTACGGATCAGCCCCAGCATTTT. Its protein is CASHFTDQPQHF.

The gene calls are TRBV4-3 and TRBJ2-1; 9 bases are a match to TRBD2. The V segment lost 2 bases and the J segment 4 bases; nucleotides outside the gene matches: 3. The length of the CDR3 is 15 residues. Germline values: CDR1 LGHNA, CDR2 YSLEER. In DNA form, the CDR3 reads TGCGCCAGCAGCCAAAGGCGGGAGGGGTACAATGAGCAGTTCTTC. The encoded protein is CASSQRREGYNEQFF.

The CDR3 nucleotides are TGTGCCAGCAGTGACGGAGCGGGAACAGATACGCAGTATTTT. As protein: CASSDGAGTDTQYF. The rearrangement joins TRBV6-4 to TRBJ2-3; 7 bases fit TRBD2. The CDR3 has 14 residues. J lost 3 bases, V lost 2 bases, and 2 bases had no gene match. From germline, CDR1 is MRHNA and CDR2 SNTAGT.

The chain uses TRBV14 and TRBJ2-3; tentative D call: TRBD2 (6 bases). CDR3 length: 17 amino acids. V was trimmed by 4 bases and J by 4 bases, leaving 21 bases between them. Germline CDR1 is SGHDN and CDR2 is FVKESK. CDR3: CASSPRFGGRHADTQYF. Written as DNA, the CDR3 is TGTGCCAGCAGCCCCCGCTTCGGAGGGCGGCACGCAGATACGCAGTATTTT.

This chain links TRBV19 with TRBJ2-1; TRBD2 matches at 13 bases. The CDR3 is 17 amino acids. From germline, CDR1 is LNHDA and CDR2 SQIVND (reference sequence). V lost 1 base, J lost 7 bases, and 7 bases stayed unmatched. The CDR3 sequence is CASSIASGTSGMNEQFF. The CDR3 DNA sequence: TGTGCCAGTAGTATAGCCTCCGGGACTAGCGGGATGAATGAGCAGTTCTTC.

V usage is TRBV7-8 and J usage is TRBJ2-7; no firm D call. This CDR3 spans 13 amino acids. In germline, CDR1 is SGHVS, CDR2 FQNEAQ. V lost 3 bases and J 1 base, leaving 7 bases between the germline ends. The CDR3 DNA follows: TGTGCCAGCAGCTTTAGCTATTCCTACGAGCAGTACTTC. This translates into CASSFSYSYEQYF. Drawing the rest from reference TRBV7-8 and TRBJ2-7, the complete variable domain is GAGVSQSPRYKVAKRGQDVALRCDPISGHVSLFWYQQALGQGPEFLTYFQNEAQLDKSGLPSDRFFAERPEGSVSTLKIQRTQQEDSAVYLCASSFSYSYEQYFGPGTRLTVT.

The chain employs TRBV5-4 and TRBJ1-2; D unresolved. The CDR3 is 14 residues long. Germline loops: CDR1 SGHNT, CDR2 YYREEE (reference sequence). Trimming took 4 bases from V and 2 from J, leaving 12 bases between them. The CDR3, as DNA: TGTGCCAGCAGCCCCGCCGGGATCAACTATGGCTACACCTTC. This translates into CASSPAGINYGYTF.